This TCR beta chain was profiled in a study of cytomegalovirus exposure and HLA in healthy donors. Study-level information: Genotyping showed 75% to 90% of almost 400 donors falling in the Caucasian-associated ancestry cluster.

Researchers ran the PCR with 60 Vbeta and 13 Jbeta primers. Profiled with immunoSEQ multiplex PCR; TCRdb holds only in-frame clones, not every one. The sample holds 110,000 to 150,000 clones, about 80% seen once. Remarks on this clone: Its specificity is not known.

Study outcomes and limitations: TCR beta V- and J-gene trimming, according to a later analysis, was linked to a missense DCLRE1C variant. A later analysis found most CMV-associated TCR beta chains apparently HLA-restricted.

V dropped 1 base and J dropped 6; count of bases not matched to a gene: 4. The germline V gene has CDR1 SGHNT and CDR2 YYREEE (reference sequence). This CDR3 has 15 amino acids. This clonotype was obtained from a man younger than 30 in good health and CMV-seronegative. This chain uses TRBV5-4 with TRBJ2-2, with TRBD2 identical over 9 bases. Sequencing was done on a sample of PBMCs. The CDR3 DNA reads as TGTGCCAGCAGCTTGCTGGCGGGAGGGCCCGGGGAGCTGTTTTTT. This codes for CASSLLAGGPGELFF.